Listed here are 13 T cell receptor beta chains from one sample, sequenced in a study of cytomegalovirus exposure and HLA in healthy donors. It was with 60 Vbeta and 13 Jbeta primers that the PCR ran. Sequencing was performed with immunoSEQ multiplex PCR; in TCRdb, only in-frame clones are kept and a portion is missing. The repertoire holds hundreds of thousands of clones, with around nine tenths as singletons. The sample comprised PBMCs. The receptors were gathered from a woman younger than 35 in good health and CMV-seronegative.

The chain is built from TRBV6-5 and TRBJ2-7; D is undetermined. The CDR3 has 12 amino acids. CDR1 and CDR2 (germline): MNHEY, SVGAGI. The V and J ends lost 6 bases and 5 bases respectively, with 11 bases between them. The CDR3 coding sequence is TGTGCCAGCAGCAATGGAGCTAACGAGCAGTACTTC. Translated, it gives CASSNGANEQYF.

This chain links TRBV30 with TRBJ2-6, with 7 bases aligning to TRBD1. Per the germline V gene, CDR1 is GTSNPN and CDR2 is SVGIG (reference sequence). V dropped 7 bases and J dropped 8; count of bases not matched to a gene: 11. This CDR3 is 14 amino acids long. Written as DNA, the CDR3 is TGTGCCTCCACAGTTCAGGGGGTGACCAACGTCCTGACTTTC. This translates into CASTVQGVTNVLTF.

Concerning this clone: Mismatch with germline at one junction end may stem from a read error. The chain links TRBV13 to TRBJ2-1; 7 bases fit TRBD1. CDR1 PRHDT and CDR2 FYEKMQ come from the germline V gene (reference sequence). This CDR3 has 13 amino acids. The CDR3: CASSSRPTGEVLF. The CDR3 DNA is TGTGCCAGCAGCTCCAGACCAACAGGGGAAGTACTCTTC.

In nucleotides, the CDR3 is TGTGCCACCAGCAGAGCTAGGACTTTGAACACTGAAGCTTTCTTT. This gives the protein CATSRARTLNTEAFF. The chain links TRBV15 to TRBJ1-1, with unresolved D. The CDR3 loop spans 15 amino acids. V was clipped by 1 base and J by 0 bases, with 9 bases between them. Germline-derived CDR1 and CDR2 are LNHNV and YYDKDF (reference sequence).

The CDR3 DNA follows: TGTGCCACGATAGCGGGAGCAAGAGAATACAATGAGCAGTTCTTC. Residues: CATIAGAREYNEQFF. This sequence joins TRBV19 and TRBJ2-1, with 9 bases identical to TRBD2. This CDR3 spans 15 amino acids. Germline CDR1 LNHDA, CDR2 SQIVND (reference sequence). Trimming took 10 bases from V and 4 from J; bases not matched to a gene: 11.

This clone was seen only once. The rearrangement uses TRBV13 and TRBJ2-7, with D hard to call. Trimming cost V 5 bases and J 0 bases, with 5 bases left between them. Germline V gene sequence: CDR1 PRHDT, CDR2 FYEKMQ (reference sequence). The CDR3 consists of 12 residues. The CDR3 here is CASSLASYEQYF. DNA of the CDR3: TGTGCCAGCAGCCTGGCCTCCTACGAGCAGTACTTC.

The chain uses TRBV7-7 and TRBJ2-7, with 9 bases lining up with TRBD1. Germline-derived CDR1 and CDR2 are SSHAT and FNYEAQ (reference sequence). The CDR3 has 15 residues. The trim removed 5 bases at V and 5 bases at J, leaving 10 bases unmatched. CDR3 nucleotides: TGTGCCAGCAGCCGGACAGGGGCAGGATACGACGAGCAGTACTTC. This encodes CASSRTGAGYDEQYF.

The chain joins TRBV9 to TRBJ2-3, with D perhaps TRBD2 (7 bases). The CDR3 runs 17 residues. V was clipped by 4 bases and J by 2 bases, with 20 bases between them. Germline CDR1 reads SGDLS; CDR2 reads YYNGEE. CDR3 sequence (DNA): TGTGCCAGCAGCCCAGGAGGCGGGGGCACTTTCACAGATACGCAGTATTTT. Its translation: CASSPGGGGTFTDTQYF.

This clone occurred a few times. V is TRBV5-1 and J is TRBJ2-3; maybe TRBD2 (5 bases). Germline V gene lookup returns CDR1 SGHRS and CDR2 YFSETQ. Trimming removed 6 bases at V and 2 bases at J, with 13 bases between. CDR3 length: 14 residues. CDR3 in amino acids: CASNVGGYTDTQYF. Written as DNA, the CDR3 is TGCGCCAGCAATGTGGGCGGGTACACAGATACGCAGTATTTT.

The CDR3 DNA follows: TGTGCCAGCAGCCCCTGGGAGTTCACAGATACGCAGTATTTT. Residues: CASSPWEFTDTQYF. The V gene is TRBV11-2, the J gene TRBJ2-3, with TRBD2 as a possible D gene (5 bases). Between the trimmed V and J ends, which lost 5 bases and 2 bases, there was a span of 11 bases. CDR3 length: 14 amino acids. Germline V gene lookup returns CDR1 SGHAT and CDR2 FQNNGV.

V gene TRBV6-1 combines with J gene TRBJ2-7; TRBD2 agrees at 7 bases. This CDR3 region has 15 residues. Germline values: CDR1 MNHNS, CDR2 SASEGT. V lost 6 bases, J lost 0 bases, and 8 bases stayed unmatched. CDR3 amino acids: CASRVRLAASYEQYF. CDR3 bases: TGTGCCAGCAGGGTTCGACTAGCTGCCTCCTACGAGCAGTACTTC.

The chain links TRBV5-4 to TRBJ2-7; the D gene is possibly TRBD2 (5 bases). The CDR3 length is 16 residues. Trimming pared 3 bases from V and 3 bases from J, leaving 19 bases between. Germline lookup yields CDR1 SGHNT and CDR2 YYREEE (reference sequence). CDR3: CASSYLGGPRDYEQYF. The DNA of the CDR3 is TGTGCCAGCAGCTACTTGGGCGGGCCAAGGGACTACGAGCAGTACTTC.

This clone was found once. The chain uses TRBV27 and TRBJ2-1; 9 nucleotides align to TRBD1. Trimming took 3 bases from V and 7 from J; bases not matched to a gene: 7. The CDR3 is 15 residues long. Per germline, CDR1 MNHEY and CDR2 SMNVEV (reference sequence). CDR3 nucleotides: TGTGCCAGCAGTTTTGGGGACAGGGTGGGGAATGAGCAGTTCTTC. Translation gives CASSFGDRVGNEQFF.